The 2 T cell receptor beta chains below were found in one sample sequenced in a study of cytomegalovirus exposure and HLA in healthy donors. PCR was performed using 60 Vbeta and 13 Jbeta primers. The protocol was immunoSEQ multiplex PCR, while the TCRdb copy is restricted to in-frame clones and leaves out a portion. The sample shows 100,000 to 150,000 clones, 83% of them seen only once. Sequenced material: PBMCs. The receptors originated from a girl aged 2-9 years in good health and CMV-seronegative.

This clone has a single count. The chain is built from TRBV19 and TRBJ1-5; D gene uncertain. The CDR3 is 15 residues long. Deletions cut 9 bases from V and 1 base from J, with 16 bases between. Germline CDR1 LNHDA, CDR2 SQIVND (reference sequence). Here the CDR3 DNA reads TGTGCCAGGGCCGTTTGCCGTCAAAGCAATCAGCCCCAGCATTTT. Protein: CARAVCRQSNQPQHF.

The count of this clone is one. The chain links TRBV25-1 to TRBJ2-7; the D gene is possibly TRBD2 (5 bases). CDR3 length: 12 residues. The germline V and J ends were trimmed by 8 bases and 0 bases, with 8 bases remaining between them. In germline, CDR1 is MGHDK, CDR2 SYGVNS. CDR3 nucleotide sequence: TGTGCCAGCTTAGCGAACTCCTACGAGCAGTACTTC. Translating gives CASLANSYEQYF.